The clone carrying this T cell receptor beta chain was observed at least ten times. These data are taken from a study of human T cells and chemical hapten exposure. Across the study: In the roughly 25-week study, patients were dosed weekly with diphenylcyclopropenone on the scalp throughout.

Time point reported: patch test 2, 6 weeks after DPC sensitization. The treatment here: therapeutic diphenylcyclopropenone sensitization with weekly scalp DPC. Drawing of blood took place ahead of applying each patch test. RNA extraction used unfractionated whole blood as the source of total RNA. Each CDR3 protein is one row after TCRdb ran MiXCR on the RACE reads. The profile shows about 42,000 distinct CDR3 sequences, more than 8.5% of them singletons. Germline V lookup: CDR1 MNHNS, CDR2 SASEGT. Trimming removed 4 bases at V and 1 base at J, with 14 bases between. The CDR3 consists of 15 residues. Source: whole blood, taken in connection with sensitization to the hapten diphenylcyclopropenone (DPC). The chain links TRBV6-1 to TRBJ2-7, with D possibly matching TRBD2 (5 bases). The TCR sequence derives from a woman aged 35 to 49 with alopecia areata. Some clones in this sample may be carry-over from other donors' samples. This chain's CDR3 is CASSVEAGGSYEQYF. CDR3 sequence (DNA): TGTGCCAGCAGTGTCGAAGCCGGCGGGTCCTACGAGCAGTACTTC.